This T cell receptor beta chain came from a study of blood T cell repertoires in COVID-19. Repertoires were generated with immunoSEQ multiplex PCR, while TCRdb's copy carries only in-frame clones and drops some. There are under 250,000 clones in the sample; around 83% occur only once, and roughly 8.8% lies in the top ten. There are 14 residues in the CDR3. Trimming took off 0 bases at V and 1 base at J, with 6 bases between the two ends. The germline gives CDR1 SEHNR, CDR2 FQNEAQ (reference sequence). This sequence joins TRBV7-9 and TRBJ1-1; D is unclear. This receptor was obtained from a woman in her 50s with acute or convalescent COVID-19. The source material was peripheral blood. The CDR3 nucleotides read TGTGCCAGCAGCTTAGCTACGGGGAACACTGAAGCTTTCTTT. It specifies CASSLATGNTEAFF.